The rows below give T cell receptor beta chains drawn from one sample of a study of blood T cell repertoires in COVID-19. The table came from immunoSEQ multiplex PCR; TCRdb's copy has only in-frame clones and leaves some out. The sample includes about 210,000 clones, approximately 80% of them seen just once. Input material: peripheral blood. The receptors here all came from a human donor in a cohort sampled during active COVID-19. The CDR3 runs from the conserved cysteine through the conserved F or W. A D gene is named only where the DNA matches it firmly. Clone size is stated in some rows and not others, as once, few, many or a class when expanded.

J gene,V gene,clone size,D gene,CDR3 DNA,CDR3 protein
TRBJ2-7,TRBV19,.,TRBD2,TGTGCCAGTAGTATCCGGACTAGCGGGAAGGTGGACGAGCAGTACTTC,CASSIRTSGKVDEQYF
TRBJ2-1,TRBV9,once,TRBD2,TGTGCCAGCAGCGACTCCGGGACTAGCGACAACTCCTACAATGAGCAGTTCTTC,CASSDSGTSDNSYNEQFF
TRBJ2-2,TRBV19,.,.,TGTGCCACCTTAACGGGAAAGGGTGCGAACACCGGGGAGCTGTTTTTT,CATLTGKGANTGELFF
TRBJ1-5,TRBV6-6,.,TRBD1,TGTGCCAGCAGTACAGGGGGGCAGCCCCAGCATTTT,CASSTGGQPQHF
TRBJ2-1,TRBV9,.,TRBD1,TGTGCCAGCAGCGTAGGGACAGGCAATGAGCAGTTCTTC,CASSVGTGNEQFF
TRBJ2-7,TRBV5-4,.,.,TGTGCCAGCAGCGTCGCCGGGAGTGGAGCCTACGAGCAGTACTTC,CASSVAGSGAYEQYF
TRBJ2-3,TRBV23-1,few,TRBD1,TGCGCCAGCAGAAAGGGACAGGATACAGATACGCAGTATTTT,CASRKGQDTDTQYF
TRBJ2-7,TRBV7-9,.,.,TGTGCCAGCAGCTCAGGGGGGAGTCGAGGCGAGCAGTACTTC,CASSSGGSRGEQYF
TRBJ1-2,TRBV30,.,.,TGTGCCTGGACCCAGCAGGGGTACTATGGCTACACCTTC,CAWTQQGYYGYTF
TRBJ1-1,TRBV6-5,few,.,TGTGCCAGCAGGGGCGATCCTCAGGAAGCTTTCTTT,CASRGDPQEAFF
TRBJ1-2,TRBV5-1,.,TRBD1,TGCGCCAGCAGCCAGGGACAGGGATTAATCTATGGCTACACCTTC,CASSQGQGLIYGYTF
TRBJ2-3,TRBV7-6,.,.,TGTGCCAGCAGCTGGGGGACGACAGGTACGCAGTATTTT,CASSWGTTGTQYF
TRBJ2-1,TRBV11-3,.,.,TGTGCCAGCAGCTCTGACAGCAGATACAATGAGCAGTTCTTC,CASSSDSRYNEQFF
TRBJ2-3,TRBV5-1,once,TRBD2,TGCGCCAGCAGCTTGGAGGGGACTAGCGGGGGTGGTACAGATACGCAGTATTTT,CASSLEGTSGGGTDTQYF
TRBJ1-1,TRBV25-1,once,.,TGTGCCAGCAGTGAATCGTTAGGGGAGGGGACTGAAGCTTTCTTT,CASSESLGEGTEAFF
TRBJ2-2,TRBV9,.,.,TGTGCCAGCAGCGTCAGATTGAACACCGGGGAGCTGTTTTTT,CASSVRLNTGELFF
TRBJ1-1,TRBV18,.,.,TGTGCCAGCTCACCATCGGGGGGAGCTGAAGCTTTCTTT,CASSPSGGAEAFF
TRBJ2-2,TRBV7-2,.,TRBD1,TGTGCCAGCAGCTCTTACAGGGGCACCGGGGAGCTGTTTTTT,CASSSYRGTGELFF
TRBJ1-4,TRBV5-5,few,.,TGTGCCAGCAGCTTGGTTGGCGGAGGTGGAGAAAAACTGTTTTTT,CASSLVGGGGEKLFF
TRBJ2-2,TRBV10-3,few,.,TGTGCCGTCGGGGGACCAGCGAACACCGGGGAGCTGTTTTTT,CAVGGPANTGELFF
TRBJ2-3,TRBV18,.,.,TGTGCCAGCTCGTCGGGCACAGATACGCAGTATTTT,CASSSGTDTQYF
TRBJ2-7,TRBV7-8,.,.,TGTGCCAGCAGCTTAGAGGGCGACGGACAGCCCATATGGTACTTC,CASSLEGDGQPIWYF
TRBJ1-2,TRBV27,.,.,TGTGCCAGCAGTTTAAATGGGGGGAGCTACACCTTC,CASSLNGGSYTF
TRBJ1-5,TRBV3-1/TRBV3-2,once,TRBD1,TGTGCCAGCAGCCAAGGACAGGGGGGAAGTCAGCCCCAGCATTTT,CASSQGQGGSQPQHF
TRBJ1-1,TRBV29-1,.,.,TGCAGCGCCAAGAACACTGAAGCTTTCTTT,CSAKNTEAFF
TRBJ2-1,TRBV11-2,many,TRBD2,TGTGCCAGCAGCCTCGGGACTAGCGGGCTCAATGAGCAGTTCTTC,CASSLGTSGLNEQFF
TRBJ1-1,TRBV2,.,TRBD1,TGTGCCAGCAGTAATAAGGGGGCCCGGTGGGTGGGGAAAGCTTTCTTT,CASSNKGARWVGKAFF
TRBJ2-3,TRBV28,.,.,TGTGCCAGCAGTCCAGTGGGCACAGATACGCAGTATTTT,CASSPVGTDTQYF
TRBJ1-1,TRBV7-9,.,.,TGTGCCAGCAGCCATCTCACAATTGGGGGACTCCCTACTGAAGCTTTCTTT,CASSHLTIGGLPTEAFF
TRBJ1-3,TRBV6-1,.,.,TGTGCCAGCAGTGAACAGGGTCCTGGAAACACCATATATTTT,CASSEQGPGNTIYF
TRBJ2-3,TRBV6-6,once,.,TGTGCCAGCAGACCCAGACAGGACAGCACAGATACGCAGTATTTT,CASRPRQDSTDTQYF
TRBJ2-5,TRBV5-4,.,.,TGTGCCAGCAGCTCCTATATACAAGAGACCCAGTACTTC,CASSSYIQETQYF
TRBJ1-1,TRBV11-3,.,.,TGTGCCAGCAGCTTTAGGACAGAAGGTGAAGCTTTCTTT,CASSFRTEGEAFF
TRBJ2-1,TRBV19,.,TRBD2,TGTGCCAGTAGGACTAGCCCTACCTACAATGAGCAGTTCTTC,CASRTSPTYNEQFF
TRBJ1-1,TRBV11-2,.,.,TGTGCCAGCAGCTTTGGACAGTCCACTGAAGCTTTCTTT,CASSFGQSTEAFF
TRBJ2-3,TRBV4-1,.,TRBD2,TGCGCCAGCAGCCCACGGCTCGGGACTAGCGATGTCCAAGATACGCAGTATTTT,CASSPRLGTSDVQDTQYF
TRBJ2-7,TRBV5-5,.,TRBD1,TGTGCCAGCAGCTTGGCCGGGACAGGGGCCTACCCCCACGAGCAGTACTTC,CASSLAGTGAYPHEQYF
TRBJ2-5,TRBV28,.,.,TGTGCCAGCAGGGGCCCTTTAAATCCGCTAGTTGGGGCCCTTAACCAAGAGACCCAGTACTTC,CASRGPLNPLVGALNQETQYF
TRBJ2-1,TRBV7-8,.,TRBD2,TGTGCCAGTCGCAGGGTGGGACTAGCGGGAGGGAATGAGCAGTTCTTC,CASRRVGLAGGNEQFF
TRBJ1-5,TRBV6-5,.,TRBD1,TGTGCCAGCAGCGACTTACGACAGGGGGATCAGCCCCAGCATTTT,CASSDLRQGDQPQHF
TRBJ1-6,TRBV19,once,TRBD1,TGTGCCAGCGGCGGACAGGGGTCACCCCTCCACTTT,CASGGQGSPLHF
TRBJ2-7,TRBV6-5,.,TRBD1,TGTGCCAGCAGTTACTCAAACAGGGGCGAGCAGTACTTC,CASSYSNRGEQYF
TRBJ1-1,TRBV13,.,TRBD1,TGTGCCAGCAGCGTGGGAACGGACAGGGGTAATGAAGCTTTCTTT,CASSVGTDRGNEAFF
TRBJ1-1,TRBV6-5,few,TRBD1,TGTGCCAGCAGACGACAGGGGGTGAACACTGAAGCTTTCTTT,CASRRQGVNTEAFF
TRBJ1-1,TRBV19,.,TRBD1,TGTGCCAGTAGTTCCGACAGGGGAACTGAAGCTTTCTTT,CASSSDRGTEAFF
TRBJ2-5,TRBV4-2,.,TRBD2,TGTGCCAGCAGCCAAGGGACTAGCGGGGGGTTAGAGACCCAGTACTTC,CASSQGTSGGLETQYF
TRBJ1-3,TRBV28,.,TRBD1,TGTGCCACCAAGTCCCGGGACAGGGGGCGAGACTCTGGAAACACCATATATTTT,CATKSRDRGRDSGNTIYF
TRBJ2-2,TRBV6-4,many,TRBD2,TGTGCCAGCAGCCCCAACGGCAGGGAGGGAACCGGGGAGCTGTTTTTT,CASSPNGREGTGELFF
TRBJ2-7,TRBV5-1,.,.,TGCGCCAGCAGCTTGGGGGTGGGCAATTACGAGCAGTACTTC,CASSLGVGNYEQYF
TRBJ1-3,TRBV3-1/TRBV3-2,few,.,TGTGCCAGCAGCCCTACGGGGGGCTCTGGAAACACCATATATTTT,CASSPTGGSGNTIYF
TRBJ2-7,TRBV18,.,TRBD1,TGTGCCAGCTCACCCGGACAGGGGGATTCCTACGAGCAGTACTTC,CASSPGQGDSYEQYF